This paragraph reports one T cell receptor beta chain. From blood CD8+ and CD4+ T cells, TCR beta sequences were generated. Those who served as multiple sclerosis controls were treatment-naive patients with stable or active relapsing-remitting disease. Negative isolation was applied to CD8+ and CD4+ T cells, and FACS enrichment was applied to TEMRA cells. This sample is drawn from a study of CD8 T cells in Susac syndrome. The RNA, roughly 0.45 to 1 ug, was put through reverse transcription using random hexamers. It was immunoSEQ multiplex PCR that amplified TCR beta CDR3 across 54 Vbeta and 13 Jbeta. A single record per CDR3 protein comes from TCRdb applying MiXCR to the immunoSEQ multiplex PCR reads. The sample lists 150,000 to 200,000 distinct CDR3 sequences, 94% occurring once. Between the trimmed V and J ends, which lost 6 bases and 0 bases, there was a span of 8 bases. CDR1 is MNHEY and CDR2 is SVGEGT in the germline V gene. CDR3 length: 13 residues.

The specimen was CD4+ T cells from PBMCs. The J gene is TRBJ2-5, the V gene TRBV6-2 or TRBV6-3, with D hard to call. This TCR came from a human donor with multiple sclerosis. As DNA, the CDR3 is TGTGCCAGCAGGGATTACTACCAAGAGACCCAGTACTTC. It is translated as CASRDYYQETQYF.